Each of the 3 T cell receptor beta chains below was sequenced from the same sample in a study of cytomegalovirus exposure and HLA in healthy donors. PCR was performed using 60 Vbeta and 13 Jbeta primers. Sequencing was performed with immunoSEQ multiplex PCR; in TCRdb, only in-frame clones are kept and a portion is missing. Among approximately 150,000 clones listed, almost 85% were seen once. The sequencing input was PBMCs. The receptors stem from a man aged 25-40 years in good health and CMV-seropositive.

The rearrangement links TRBV9 to TRBJ2-1; D ambiguous. V dropped 3 bases and J dropped 0 bases, with 10 bases sitting between them. The CDR3 covers 15 residues. In germline, CDR1 is SGDLS, CDR2 YYNGEE. CDR3 nucleotide sequence: TGTGCCAGCAGCGACAGATCAAGCTCCTACAATGAGCAGTTCTTC. Translated: CASSDRSSSYNEQFF.

V gene TRBV1 combines with J gene TRBJ2-1; the listed D gene, TRBD1, was not tested against the DNA. TRBV1 is a pseudogene. This CDR3 is built from 15 residues. The DNA of the CDR3 is TGCACCGATTTTTTCAAAGGGGGTGTCTGCAATGAGCAGTTCTTC. Its protein product is CTDFFKGGVCNEQFF.

The chain joins TRBV18 to TRBJ1-5; D unclear. The CDR3 is made up of 13 amino acids. The V and J ends lost 3 bases and 5 bases respectively, with 8 bases between them. Germline loops: CDR1 KGHSH, CDR2 LQKENI. CDR3 sequence reads: CASSPSGYQPQHF. For the CDR3, the DNA is TGTGCCAGCTCACCTTCGGGTTATCAGCCCCAGCATTTT.